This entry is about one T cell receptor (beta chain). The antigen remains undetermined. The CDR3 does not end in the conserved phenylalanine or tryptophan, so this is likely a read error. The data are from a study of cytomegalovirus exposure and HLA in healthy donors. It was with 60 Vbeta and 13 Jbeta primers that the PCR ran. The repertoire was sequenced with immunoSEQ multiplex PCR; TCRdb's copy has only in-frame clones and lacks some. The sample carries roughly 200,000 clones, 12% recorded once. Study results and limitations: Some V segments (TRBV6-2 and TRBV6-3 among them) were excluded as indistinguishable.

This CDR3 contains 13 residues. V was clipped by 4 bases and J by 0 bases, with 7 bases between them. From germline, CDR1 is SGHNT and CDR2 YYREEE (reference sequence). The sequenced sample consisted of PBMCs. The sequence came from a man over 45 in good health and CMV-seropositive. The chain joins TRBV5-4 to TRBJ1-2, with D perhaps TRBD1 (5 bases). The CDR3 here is CASSLDTNYGYTL. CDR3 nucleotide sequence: TGTGCCAGCAGCCTGGACACTAACTATGGCTACACCCTC.